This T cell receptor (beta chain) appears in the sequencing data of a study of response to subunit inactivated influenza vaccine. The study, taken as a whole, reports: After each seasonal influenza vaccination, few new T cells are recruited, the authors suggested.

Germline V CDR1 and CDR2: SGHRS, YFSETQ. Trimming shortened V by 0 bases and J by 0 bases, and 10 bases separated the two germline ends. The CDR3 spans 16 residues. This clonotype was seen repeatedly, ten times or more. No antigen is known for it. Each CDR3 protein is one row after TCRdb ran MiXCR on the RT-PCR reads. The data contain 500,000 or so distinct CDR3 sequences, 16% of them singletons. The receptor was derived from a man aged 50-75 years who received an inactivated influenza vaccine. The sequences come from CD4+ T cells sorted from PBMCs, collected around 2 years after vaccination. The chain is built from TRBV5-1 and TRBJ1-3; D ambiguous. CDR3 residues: CASSLGPASSGNTIYF. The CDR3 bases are TGCGCCAGCAGCTTGGGTCCAGCTAGCTCTGGAAACACCATATATTTT.